Sequencing of this T cell receptor (beta chain) was carried out in a study of cytomegalovirus exposure and HLA in healthy donors. Overall study context: Inside one of the first data releases sat roughly 80 million unique TCRs taken from HLA-typed donors.

Both 60 Vbeta primers and 13 Jbeta primers went into the PCR. This table comes from immunoSEQ multiplex PCR, and its TCRdb copy is limited to in-frame clones, with some not included. The sample shows around 200,000 clones, around three quarters of them seen only once. Sequenced sample: PBMCs. The sequence derives from a woman in her 30s in good health and CMV-seropositive.

In DNA, the CDR3 is TGTGCCAGCAGCTTACAGGGACTAGCGGGAGGGCACGAGCAGTACTTC. It is translated as CASSLQGLAGGHEQYF. The chain combines TRBV7-2 with TRBJ2-7; the match to TRBD2 covers 16 bases. The CDR3 contains 16 residues. Germline CDR1 is SGHTA and CDR2 is FQGNSA. J was trimmed by 5 bases and V by 2 bases; bases with no gene match: 3.